The next 15 T cell receptor beta chains were all read from a single sample in a study of a mutant IDH1 vaccine in newly diagnosed glioma. Assay used: immunoSEQ multiplex PCR; TCRdb lists only in-frame clones, some missing. The repertoire includes around 40,000 clones, over 70% of them detected once, and around 6.9% sits in the top ten. Time point given: week 23, last vaccination. Topical imiquimod was applied with each vaccine dose, which held 300 ug of mutant IDH1 20-mer peptide. For these TCRs, the target antigens are not known. Sample: PBMCs, taken from a glioma patient whose treatment included an IDH1 peptide vaccine. Every receptor here comes from a woman aged 40 to 50 with glioma. Some clones in this sample may be carry-over from other donors' samples.

This chain uses TRBV5-4 with TRBJ2-7, with 7 bases that match TRBD1. V lost 2 bases to trimming and J lost 5 bases; unmatched junction nucleotides: 4. Germline values: CDR1 SGHNT, CDR2 YYREEE (reference sequence). The CDR3 sequence is 13 residues long. CDR3 protein: CASSLPGQNEQYF. CDR3 bases: TGTGCCAGCAGCTTACCGGGACAGAACGAGCAGTACTTC.

The V and J genes are TRBV5-1 and TRBJ2-1; D is ambiguous. CDR3 length: 13 amino acids. CDR1 is SGHRS and CDR2 is YFSETQ in the germline V gene. V was shortened by 0 bases and J by 4 bases, with 5 bases between the two germline ends. CDR3 in DNA: TGCGCCAGCAGCTTGGCTCATTACAATGAGCAGTTCTTC. Translation: CASSLAHYNEQFF.

The chain recombines TRBV25-1 with TRBJ1-3; 8 bases match TRBD1. Germline CDR1 is MGHDK and CDR2 is SYGVNS. The J segment lost 0 bases and the V segment lost 4 bases, leaving 11 bases of the junction unmatched. This CDR3 is built from 18 residues. CDR3 residues: CASSGGLVDRVSGNTIYF. In nucleotides, the CDR3 is TGTGCCAGCAGTGGTGGACTAGTGGACAGGGTCTCTGGAAACACCATATATTTT.

The genes are TRBV28 and TRBJ1-5; D is uncertain. The CDR3 contains 12 residues. Per germline, CDR1 MDHEN and CDR2 SYDVKM. V lost 6 bases and J 11 bases, leaving 14 bases between the germline ends. CDR3 residues: CASSPDPVAQHF. The DNA for the CDR3 is TGTGCCAGCAGCCCAGACCCGGTAGCCCAGCATTTT.

The chain carries TRBV7-2 and TRBJ2-2; unclear D gene. Per the germline V gene, CDR1 is SGHTA and CDR2 is FQGNSA. V was shortened by 7 bases and J by 1 base, with 10 bases between the two germline ends. CDR3 size: 14 residues. The CDR3 DNA sequence: TGTGCCAGCACCCTCCCACGGAACACCGGGGAGCTGTTTTTT. Its protein is CASTLPRNTGELFF.

This clone turned up a few times. The chain uses TRBV7-2 and TRBJ2-2; D call uncertain. CDR1 is SGHTA and CDR2 is FQGNSA in the germline V gene. CDR3 size: 14 residues. CDR3 DNA sequence: TGTGCGACCAGCACCGATCTCGGATCCGGGGAGCTGTTTTTT. Its protein product is CATSTDLGSGELFF. Combining the CDR3 with reference TRBV7-2 and TRBJ2-2 gives the whole variable domain GAGVSQSPSNKVTEKGKDVELRCDPISGHTALYWYRQSLGQGLEFLIYFQGNSAPDKSGLPSDRFSAERTGGSVSTLTIQRTQQEDSAVYLCATSTDLGSGELFFGEGSRLTVL.

The V call is TRBV5-6, the J call TRBJ1-1; a weak D match, TRBD1 (6 bases). The germline gives CDR1 SGHDT, CDR2 YYEEEE. The CDR3 is 16 amino acids. Trimming removed 4 bases from V and 4 bases from J, with 20 bases in between. The CDR3 loop reads CASSRYWEGEITEAFF. The CDR3 region has the DNA TGTGCCAGCAGCAGATATTGGGAGGGGGAGATCACTGAAGCTTTCTTT.

V usage is TRBV6-6 and J usage is TRBJ2-7; 7 bases map to TRBD1. This CDR3 has 13 residues. Germline V gene sequence: CDR1 MNHNY, CDR2 SVGAGI (reference sequence). Trimming removed 7 bases from V and 6 bases from J; junction bases left unmatched: 9. CDR3 nucleotide sequence: TGTGCCAGCAACTTGGACAGGTCCGGCGAGCAGTACTTC. This translates into CASNLDRSGEQYF.

The chain uses TRBV7-9 and TRBJ1-1; maybe TRBD1 (6 bases). The CDR3 loop spans 15 amino acids. In germline, CDR1 is SEHNR, CDR2 FQNEAQ (reference sequence). V was trimmed by 8 bases and J by 1 base, leaving 17 bases between them. This CDR3 reads CASLTMTGENTEAFF. The CDR3 nucleotides are TGTGCCAGCCTAACCATGACAGGAGAGAACACTGAAGCTTTCTTT.

By share of the sample, this clone is medium-sized. The chain couples TRBV7-6 to TRBJ1-2; unclear D gene. The germline gives CDR1 SGHVS, CDR2 FNYEAQ. There are 13 residues in the CDR3. Trimming cost V 4 bases and J 4 bases, with 10 bases left between them. The CDR3 coding sequence is TGTGCCAGCAGCTCCTCCCAGACCTATGGCTACACCTTC. Translation gives CASSSSQTYGYTF.

The chain carries TRBV4-3 and TRBJ1-1; 8 nucleotides match TRBD1. Germline V gene sequence: CDR1 LGHNA, CDR2 YSLEER. V lost 1 base and J lost 2; bases outside the gene matches: 3. CDR3 length: 15 amino acids. CDR3 sequence reads: CASSQGGQVNTEAFF. The DNA for the CDR3 is TGCGCCAGCAGCCAAGGGGGACAGGTCAACACTGAAGCTTTCTTT.

The chain uses TRBV4-3 and TRBJ2-1; D gene unclear. Germline-derived CDR1 and CDR2 are LGHNA and YSLEER. The CDR3 runs 15 residues. Trimming shortened V by 3 bases and J by 1 base, and 10 bases separated the two germline ends. CDR3 coding DNA: TGCGCCAGCAGCCATTCGGACCGATCCTACAATGAGCAGTTCTTC. Protein: CASSHSDRSYNEQFF.

This sequence joins TRBV18 and TRBJ1-2; D is possibly TRBD1 (5 bases). The V gene's germline CDR1 is KGHSH and CDR2 LQKENI. The CDR3 is made up of 18 amino acids. Trimming removed 3 bases at V and 6 bases at J, with 26 bases between. The CDR3 loop is CASSPLDPAGPLGDGYTF. DNA of the CDR3: TGTGCCAGCTCACCGCTCGACCCCGCGGGGCCCCTCGGGGATGGCTACACCTTC.

This chain uses TRBV14 with TRBJ2-7, with D perhaps matching TRBD2 (7 bases). The CDR3 spans 14 residues. From germline, CDR1 is SGHDN and CDR2 FVKESK. V dropped 4 bases and J dropped 2 bases, with 12 bases sitting between them. CDR3 in amino acids: CASSRGEGAYEQYF. The CDR3 bases are TGTGCCAGCAGCCGTGGGGAGGGGGCCTACGAGCAGTACTTC.

The chain links TRBV15 to TRBJ1-5; the D gene is possibly TRBD1 (6 bases). V was cut by 5 bases and J by 2 bases, with 13 bases left in between. This CDR3 is built from 15 residues. The germline gives CDR1 LNHNV, CDR2 YYDKDF (reference sequence). The CDR3 DNA follows: TGTGCCACCAGCGCAATGAGGACAGGCAATCAGCCCCAGCATTTT. It codes for CATSAMRTGNQPQHF.